This record looks at one T cell receptor beta chain sequence and its context. The data stem from a study of shared clonotypes between healthy human individuals. The overall study: Each donor's CD4 naive and CD4 memory cells filled three plates apiece, CD8 naive two, and CD8 memory one.

Generated by immunoSEQ multiplex PCR, the TCRdb table keeps only in-frame clones and is missing some. In the table there are about 1.5 million clones, 95% to 99% of which are singletons. CDR3 size: 20 residues. The V and J ends lost 1 base and 1 base, in that order; junction bases with no gene match: 18. Germline V gene sequence: CDR1 MGHRA, CDR2 YSYEKL. Every one of the donors was a Caucasian adult that lived in Nashville, Tennessee. The receptor was derived from a man aged 25-45 years in good health. Sample: naive CD4+ T cells sorted from blood. Subset: CD45RA+ positively selected. This chain joins TRBV4-1 and TRBJ1-1; the match to TRBD1 covers 7 bases. This CDR3 is CASSQATTNLVDRRNTEAFF. CDR3 nucleotides: TGCGCCAGCAGCCAAGCGACCACTAATTTGGTGGACAGGAGGAACACTGAAGCTTTCTTT.